Reported below is one TCR beta chain. Its antigen remains unidentified. Amplified TCR beta CDR3 regions were obtained using RNA transcripts as template. After a first-round RT-PCR with HTBI primers, a second-round multiplex PCR was run. TCRdb analysed the multiplex PCR reads with MiXCR anew, one entry per CDR3 protein. In the table there are 150,000 or so distinct CDR3 sequences, roughly 37% of which are singletons. Germline V lookup: CDR1 MDHEN, CDR2 SYDVKM. This CDR3 comprises 16 residues. Trimming removed 2 bases from V and 6 bases from J, with 17 bases in between. Ineligible for inclusion were patients with other autoimmune diseases, uncontrolled infections, pregnancy or lactation. The authors diagnosed from clinical symptoms, serum thyroxine, TRAb, thyroid ultrasound and orbital computed tomography. The data stem from a study of Graves' ophthalmopathy and Graves' hyperthyroidism. Study findings and constraints: Classification of ophthalmopathy versus stable hyperthyroidism by a 13-signature model yielded roughly 86% sensitivity and around 80% specificity. The authors also found most expanded thyroid clonotypes above 0.001 frequency in blood.

The receptor's source is a woman aged 40 to 50 with Graves' ophthalmopathy. Sequences were obtained from peripheral blood. The chain combines TRBV28 with TRBJ1-5, with a tentative D call TRBD1 (6 bases). The CDR3 DNA sequence: TGTGCCAGCAGTTTACCGACTCCAGGAGGGGGTCAGCCCCAGCATTTT. This encodes CASSLPTPGGGQPQHF. Combining the CDR3 with reference TRBV28 and TRBJ1-5 gives the whole variable domain DVKVTQSSRYLVKRTGEKVFLECVQDMDHENMFWYRQDPGLGLRLIYFSYDVKMKEKGDIPEGYSVSREKKERFSLILESASTNQTSMYLCASSLPTPGGGQPQHFGDGTRLSIL.